This entry lists 18 T cell receptor beta chains sequenced from one sample in a study of blood T cells in healthy people across ages. A sample-barcoded 5' primer and a J-beta primer mix were used in a second PCR of roughly 6 to 11 cycles. MiXCR, run by TCRdb on the 5' RACE reads, gives a single entry per CDR3 protein. The repertoire holds roughly 1.4 million distinct CDR3 sequences, with around 59% as singletons. Sequences were obtained from blood. These receptors originate from a man between 18 and 29 years old in good health.

The chain links TRBV29-1 to TRBJ1-1, with TRBD1 as a possible D gene (6 bases). Looked up from germline, CDR1 is SQVTM and CDR2 is ANQGSEA. The CDR3 sequence is 13 residues long. V was shortened by 4 bases and J by 4 bases, with 13 bases between the two germline ends. The CDR3 spells CSVVVGRGTEAFF. As DNA, the CDR3 is TGCAGCGTTGTGGTCGGCAGGGGCACTGAAGCTTTCTTT.

The chain recombines TRBV2 with TRBJ2-1; D is perhaps TRBD2 (6 bases). The CDR3 runs to 14 residues. Germline-derived CDR1 and CDR2 are SNHLY and FYNNEI. V dropped 7 bases and J dropped 6 bases, with 16 bases sitting between them. CDR3 bases: TGTGCCAGCAACGAGCTACTGGGGGGCAATGAGCAGTTCTTC. Protein product: CASNELLGGNEQFF.

This chain connects TRBV29-1 to TRBJ2-7, with 12 positions matching TRBD1. The germline V gene has CDR1 SQVTM and CDR2 ANQGSEA. CDR3 size: 12 residues. The V segment lost 7 bases and the J segment 9 bases; nucleotides outside the gene matches: 7. The CDR3 DNA sequence: TGCAGCGCCAGGGACAGGGGGCCAGGGCAGTACTTC. Its translation is CSARDRGPGQYF.

A few counts support this clonotype. The rearrangement joins TRBV6-5 to TRBJ2-1, with D maybe TRBD1 (5 bases). Germline V lookup: CDR1 MNHEY, CDR2 SVGAGI. V was shortened by 2 bases and J by 5 bases, with 19 bases between the two germline ends. This CDR3 contains 17 residues. CDR3 nucleotide sequence: TGTGCCAGCAGTTACCCCCACGGGCCTAGGGGCCACAATGAGCAGTTCTTC. Its protein is CASSYPHGPRGHNEQFF.

The rearrangement joins TRBV7-9 to TRBJ2-3; no firm D call. The ends were cut back, 5 bases at V and 4 bases at J, with 13 bases in the middle. CDR1 and CDR2 from the germline V gene are SEHNR and FQNEAQ (reference sequence). This CDR3 comprises 14 residues. The CDR3 DNA is TGTGCCAGCAGCCCGAGCTTAGGGCCAGATACGCAGTATTTT. Its translation is CASSPSLGPDTQYF. The complete variable domain, with remaining parts taken from reference TRBV7-9 and TRBJ2-3, reads DTGVSQNPRHKITKRGQNVTFRCDPISEHNRLYWYRQTLGQGPEFLTYFQNEAQLEKSRLLSDRFSAERPKGSFSTLEIQRTEQGDSAMYLCASSPSLGPDTQYFGPGTRLTVL.

For this clonotype: One junction end does not reproduce the germline sequence, and a read error may be involved. V gene TRBV6-2 or TRBV6-3 combines with J gene TRBJ2-3; D is ambiguous. Germline CDR1 and CDR2: MNHEY and SVGEGT. CDR3 length: 12 residues. CDR3 region: CASSLLVDTQYF. CDR3 DNA: TGTGCCAGCAGTCTCCTGGTAGATACACAGTATTTT.

The CDR3 DNA follows: TGCGCCAGCAGCCAAGAGATGGTTGTTAATGAGCAGTTCTTC. Translating gives CASSQEMVVNEQFF. The chain joins TRBV4-3 to TRBJ2-1; no firm D call. V gave up 0 bases and J gave up 7 bases, with 10 bases separating them. This CDR3 spans 14 amino acids. Germline loops: CDR1 LGHNA, CDR2 YSLEER.

The chain recombines TRBV12-3 or TRBV12-4 with TRBJ1-1; D is unresolved. This CDR3 is 13 amino acids long. V was trimmed by 6 bases and J by 9 bases, leaving 17 bases between them. The CDR3: CASREGILKKAFF. The CDR3 DNA is TGTGCCAGCAGAGAGGGAATTCTGAAGAAAGCTTTCTTT.

This rearrangement joins TRBV29-1 to TRBJ1-1; 8 positions agree with TRBD1. CDR1 and CDR2 from the germline V gene are SQVTM and ANQGSEA. Unmatched junction bases numbered 8, after V lost 6 bases and J lost 8 bases. The CDR3 is 12 residues long. CDR3 nucleotides: TGCAGCGTGGGGACAGGAACCACGGAAGCTTTCTTT. Its protein product is CSVGTGTTEAFF.

Only a few counts were recorded for this clonotype. The chain uses TRBV20-1 and TRBJ2-6, with a possible D match to TRBD1 (6 bases). The CDR3 is 17 amino acids. Germline V gene data show CDR1 as DFQATT and CDR2 as SNEGSKA (reference sequence). V was shortened by 0 bases and J by 0 bases, with 12 bases between the two germline ends. The DNA of the CDR3 is TGCAGTGCTAGAGATTGGACAGACGTCTCTGGGGCCAACGTCCTGACTTTC. Its protein is CSARDWTDVSGANVLTF.

This clonotype was seen more than once but under ten times. J is TRBJ2-3 and V is TRBV6-5, with D unresolved. The CDR3 covers 13 residues. With 4 bases removed from V and 5 bases from J, the gap between germline ends came to 10 bases. The germline V gene encodes CDR1 MNHEY and CDR2 SVGAGI. CDR3 sequence reads: CASSWLVGDTQYF. CDR3 DNA sequence: TGTGCCAGCAGTTGGTTAGTAGGAGATACGCAGTATTTT.

The table lists this clonotype with a few counts. This chain connects TRBV9 to TRBJ2-7; D is possibly TRBD1 or TRBD2 (6 bases each). V gave up 0 bases and J gave up 4 bases, with 14 bases separating them. Per the germline V gene, CDR1 is SGDLS and CDR2 is YYNGEE. CDR3 size: 15 residues. DNA of the CDR3: TGTGCCAGCAGCGTAGATCCGGGGGCTTCGTACGAGCAGTACTTC. Protein product: CASSVDPGASYEQYF.

In regard to this clonotype: The junction shows a germline mismatch at one end, possibly a read error. The V and J genes are TRBV4-2 and TRBJ1-1; 8 positions match TRBD1. The CDR3 extends over 16 amino acids. From germline, CDR1 is LGHNA and CDR2 YNFKEQ. CDR3 coding DNA: TGTGTCAGCAGCCAAGGTTCCCAGGGGGCCGACACTGAAGCTTTCTTT. Protein sequence: CVSSQGSQGADTEAFF.

This clonotype showed up just a few times. This chain connects TRBV12-3 or TRBV12-4 to TRBJ2-5, with 7 bases that match TRBD2. V dropped 6 bases and J dropped 1; count of bases not matched to a gene: 2. The CDR3 spans 13 residues. CDR3 in amino acids: CASSGTTQETQYF. The CDR3 nucleotides read TGTGCCAGCAGCGGGACTACCCAAGAGACCCAGTACTTC.

The genes are TRBV3-1 and TRBJ2-5; D not resolved. The germline gives CDR1 LGHDT, CDR2 YNNKEL (reference sequence). The CDR3 is 12 amino acids. Trimming left V 2 bases short and J 11 bases short, with 12 bases between. This CDR3 reads CASSQRTYGQYF. In DNA, the CDR3 is TGTGCCAGCAGCCAACGGACGTACGGGCAGTACTTC.

The table lists this clonotype with a few counts. The chain is built from TRBV5-1 and TRBJ2-7, with 10 nucleotides matching TRBD1. Trimming cost V 5 bases and J 3 bases; bases outside gene matches: 5. The CDR3 extends over 14 amino acids. CDR1 and CDR2 from the germline V gene are SGHRS and YFSETQ. In nucleotides, the CDR3 is TGCGCCAGCAGTTCGACAGGGGGCGGCTACGAGCAGTACTTC. It is translated as CASSSTGGGYEQYF.

The J gene is TRBJ2-1, the V gene TRBV5-6, with 9 bases lining up with TRBD2. The CDR3 runs 14 residues. Per germline, CDR1 SGHDT and CDR2 YYEEEE. V shed 0 bases and J 11 bases; nucleotides not matched to a gene: 6. As DNA, the CDR3 is TGTGCCAGCAGCTTGGCTAGCGGGGCAACAAAGCAGTTCTTC. Translation gives CASSLASGATKQFF.

The chain has TRBV6-1 and TRBJ1-5; D unclear. Germline-derived CDR1 and CDR2 are MNHNS and SASEGT. V was trimmed by 4 bases and J by 0 bases, leaving 7 bases between them. This CDR3 has 14 amino acids. CDR3 region: CASSGRYSNQPQHF. DNA of the CDR3: TGTGCCAGCAGTGGACGCTATAGCAATCAGCCCCAGCATTTT.